This T cell receptor beta chain derives from a study of T cell changes during pregnancy in multiple sclerosis. This table comes from immunoSEQ multiplex PCR, and its TCRdb copy is limited to in-frame clones, with some not included. Of around 60,000 clones in the sample, about 94% were seen once. The CDR3 is 13 amino acids. Germline loops: CDR1 SGHAT, CDR2 FQNNGV. The V and J ends lost 5 bases and 3 bases respectively, with 10 bases between them. The V call is TRBV11-2, the J call TRBJ1-2; D is perhaps TRBD1 (6 bases). Here the sequenced sample was CD4+ T cells from peripheral blood mononuclear cells, taken before pregnancy. This clonotype was obtained from a female donor with multiple sclerosis, enrolled in a pregnancy study. This CDR3 reads CASSHRQDYGYTF. Here the CDR3 DNA reads TGTGCCAGCAGCCACCGACAGGACTATGGCTACACCTTC.